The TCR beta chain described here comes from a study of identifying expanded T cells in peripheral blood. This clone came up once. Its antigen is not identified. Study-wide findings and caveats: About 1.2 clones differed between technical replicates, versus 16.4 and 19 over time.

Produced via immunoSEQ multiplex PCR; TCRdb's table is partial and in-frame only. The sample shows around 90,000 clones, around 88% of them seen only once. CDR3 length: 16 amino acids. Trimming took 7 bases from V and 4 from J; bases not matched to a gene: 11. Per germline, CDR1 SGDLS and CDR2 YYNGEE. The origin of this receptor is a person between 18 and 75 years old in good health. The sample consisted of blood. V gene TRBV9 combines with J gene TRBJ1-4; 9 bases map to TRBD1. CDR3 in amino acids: CASGMGQGSGNEKLFF. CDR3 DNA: TGTGCCAGCGGTATGGGACAGGGCTCAGGTAATGAAAAACTGTTTTTT.